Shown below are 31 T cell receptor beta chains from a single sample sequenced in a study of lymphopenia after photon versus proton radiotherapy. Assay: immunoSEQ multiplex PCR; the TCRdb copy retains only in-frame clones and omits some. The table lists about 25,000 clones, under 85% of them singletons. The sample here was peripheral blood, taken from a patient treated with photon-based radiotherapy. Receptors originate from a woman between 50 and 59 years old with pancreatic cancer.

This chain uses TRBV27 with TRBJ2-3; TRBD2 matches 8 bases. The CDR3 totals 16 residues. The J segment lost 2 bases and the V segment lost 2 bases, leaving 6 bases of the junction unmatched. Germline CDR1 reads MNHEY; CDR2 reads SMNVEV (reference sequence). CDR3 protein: CASSLGRTSFTDTQYF. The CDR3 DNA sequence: TGTGCCAGCAGTTTAGGTCGGACTAGCTTCACAGATACGCAGTATTTT.

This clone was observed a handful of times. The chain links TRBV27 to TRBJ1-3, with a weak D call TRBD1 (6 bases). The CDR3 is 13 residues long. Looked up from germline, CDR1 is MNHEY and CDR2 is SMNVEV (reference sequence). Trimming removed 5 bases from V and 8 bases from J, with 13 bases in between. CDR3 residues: CASSRTVRDTIYF. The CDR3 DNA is TGTGCCAGCAGTAGGACAGTTCGGGACACCATATATTTT.

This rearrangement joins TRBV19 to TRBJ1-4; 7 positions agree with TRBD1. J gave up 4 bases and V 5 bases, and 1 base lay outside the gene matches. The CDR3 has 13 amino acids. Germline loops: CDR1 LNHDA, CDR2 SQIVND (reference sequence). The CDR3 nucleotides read TGTGCCAGTAGTGGGACAGTTAATGAAAAACTGTTTTTT. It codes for CASSGTVNEKLFF.

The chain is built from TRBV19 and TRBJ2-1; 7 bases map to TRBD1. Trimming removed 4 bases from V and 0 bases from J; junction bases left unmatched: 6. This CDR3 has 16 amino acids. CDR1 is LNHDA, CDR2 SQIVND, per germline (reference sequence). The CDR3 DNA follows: TGTGCCAGTAGTACCCGACAGGGTTTCTCCTACAATGAGCAGTTCTTC. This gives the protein CASSTRQGFSYNEQFF.

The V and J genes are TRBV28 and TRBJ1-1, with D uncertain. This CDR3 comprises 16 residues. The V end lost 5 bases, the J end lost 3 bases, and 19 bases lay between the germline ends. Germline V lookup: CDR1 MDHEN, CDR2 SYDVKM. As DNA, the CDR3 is TGTGCCAGCAGTCTCCGTCAGGTGGGGATCTACACTGAAGCTTTCTTT. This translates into CASSLRQVGIYTEAFF.

CDR3 nucleotides: TGTGCCAGTAGTAATCATCGGGGGGCCGCGGAAGAGCAGTTCTTC. Amino acid sequence: CASSNHRGAAEEQFF. V and J are TRBV19 and TRBJ2-1, with D perhaps TRBD2 (7 bases). V shed 4 bases and J shed 10 bases, with 20 bases lying between them. Per the germline V gene, CDR1 is LNHDA and CDR2 is SQIVND (reference sequence). This CDR3 comprises 15 residues.

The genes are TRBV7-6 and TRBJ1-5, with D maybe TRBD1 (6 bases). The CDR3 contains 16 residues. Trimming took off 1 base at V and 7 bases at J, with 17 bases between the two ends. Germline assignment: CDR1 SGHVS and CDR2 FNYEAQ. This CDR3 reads CASSLETGREKQPQHF. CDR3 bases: TGTGCCAGCAGCTTAGAAACAGGGAGGGAGAAACAGCCCCAGCATTTT. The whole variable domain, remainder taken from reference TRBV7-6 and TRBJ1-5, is GAGVSQSPRYKVTKRGQDVALRCDPISGHVSLYWYRQALGQGPEFLTYFNYEAQQDKSGLPNDRFSAERPEGSISTLTIQRTEQRDSAMYRCASSLETGREKQPQHFGDGTRLSIL.

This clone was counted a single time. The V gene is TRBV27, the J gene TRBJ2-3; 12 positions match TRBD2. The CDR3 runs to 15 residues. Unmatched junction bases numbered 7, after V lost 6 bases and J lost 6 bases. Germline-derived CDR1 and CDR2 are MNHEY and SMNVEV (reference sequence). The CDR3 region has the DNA TGTGCCAGCAGCCGACTAGCGGGAGTAAGGGATACGCAGTATTTT. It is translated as CASSRLAGVRDTQYF.

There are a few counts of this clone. The CDR3 sequence: CASSLGSGGYTF. CDR3 nucleotide sequence: TGTGCCAGCAGCTTAGGCTCAGGGGGCTACACCTTC. The chain links TRBV7-2 to TRBJ1-2, with a tentative D call TRBD1 (5 bases). Germline V gene data show CDR1 as SGHTA and CDR2 as FQGNSA. CDR3 length: 12 amino acids. The ends were cut back, 1 base at V and 8 bases at J, with 8 bases in the middle. Drawing the rest from reference TRBV7-2 and TRBJ1-2, the complete variable domain is GAGVSQSPSNKVTEKGKDVELRCDPISGHTALYWYRQSLGQGLEFLIYFQGNSAPDKSGLPSDRFSAERTGGSVSTLTIQRTQQEDSAVYLCASSLGSGGYTFGSGTRLTVV.

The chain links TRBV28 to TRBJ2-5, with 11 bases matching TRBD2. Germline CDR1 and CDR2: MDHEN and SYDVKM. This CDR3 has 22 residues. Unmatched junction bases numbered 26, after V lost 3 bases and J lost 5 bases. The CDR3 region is CASSFTRNHGLAGGGLVETQYF. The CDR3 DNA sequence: TGTGCCAGCAGTTTTACCCGTAACCACGGCCTAGCGGGAGGTGGCCTGGTGGAGACCCAGTACTTC.

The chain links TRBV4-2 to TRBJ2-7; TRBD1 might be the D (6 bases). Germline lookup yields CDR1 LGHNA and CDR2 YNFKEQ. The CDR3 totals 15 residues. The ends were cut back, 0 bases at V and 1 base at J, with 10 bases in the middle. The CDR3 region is CASSQEGTPSYEQYF. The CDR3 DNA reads TGTGCCAGCAGCCAAGAAGGGACACCTTCCTACGAGCAGTACTTC.

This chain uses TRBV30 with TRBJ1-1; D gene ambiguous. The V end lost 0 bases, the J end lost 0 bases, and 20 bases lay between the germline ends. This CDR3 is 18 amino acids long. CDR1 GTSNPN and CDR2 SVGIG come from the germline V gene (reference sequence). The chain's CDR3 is CAWSVFYGGRPLNTEAFF. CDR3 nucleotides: TGTGCCTGGAGTGTATTTTATGGCGGCAGGCCCTTGAACACTGAAGCTTTCTTT.

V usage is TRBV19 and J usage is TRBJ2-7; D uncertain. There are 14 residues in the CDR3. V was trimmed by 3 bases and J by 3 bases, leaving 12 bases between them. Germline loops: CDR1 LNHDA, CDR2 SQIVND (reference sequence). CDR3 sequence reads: CASSIGLSLYEQYF. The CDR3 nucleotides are TGTGCCAGTAGTATTGGTTTGTCCCTCTACGAGCAGTACTTC.

DNA for the CDR3: TGCGCCAGCAGCCAAGATTCGTTCTCCAGGAACTATGGCTACACCTTC. It yields the protein CASSQDSFSRNYGYTF. The chain couples TRBV4-3 to TRBJ1-2, with D uncertain. Germline values: CDR1 LGHNA, CDR2 YSLEER. V lost 0 bases to trimming and J lost 2 bases, with 13 bases between them. This CDR3 spans 16 amino acids.

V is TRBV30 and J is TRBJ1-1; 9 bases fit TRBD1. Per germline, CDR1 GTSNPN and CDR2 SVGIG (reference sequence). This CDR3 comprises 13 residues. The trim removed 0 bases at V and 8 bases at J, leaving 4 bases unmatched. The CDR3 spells CAWSVGTGREAFF. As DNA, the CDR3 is TGTGCCTGGAGTGTGGGGACAGGGAGGGAAGCTTTCTTT.

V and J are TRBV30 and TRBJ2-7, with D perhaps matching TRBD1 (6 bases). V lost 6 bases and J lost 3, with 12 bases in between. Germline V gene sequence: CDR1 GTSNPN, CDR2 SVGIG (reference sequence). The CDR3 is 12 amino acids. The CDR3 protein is CACATGLYEQYF. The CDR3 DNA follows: TGTGCCTGCGCGACAGGCCTCTACGAGCAGTACTTC.

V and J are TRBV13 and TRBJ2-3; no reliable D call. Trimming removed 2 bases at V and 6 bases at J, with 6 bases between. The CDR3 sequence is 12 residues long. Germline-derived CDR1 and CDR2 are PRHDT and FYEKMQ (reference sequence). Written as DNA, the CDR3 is TGTGCCAGCAGCTTACTGGTGGATACGCAGTATTTT. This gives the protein CASSLLVDTQYF. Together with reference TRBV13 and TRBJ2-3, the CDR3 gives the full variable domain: AAGVIQSPRHLIKEKRETATLKCYPIPRHDTVYWYQQGPGQDPQFLISFYEKMQSDKGSIPDRFSAQQFSDYHSELNMSSLELGDSALYFCASSLLVDTQYFGPGTRLTVL.

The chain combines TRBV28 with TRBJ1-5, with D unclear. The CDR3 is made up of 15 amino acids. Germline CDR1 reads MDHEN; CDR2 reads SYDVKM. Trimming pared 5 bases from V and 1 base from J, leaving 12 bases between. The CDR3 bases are TGTGCCAGCAGTCTCCCCGGGTCGAGCAATCAGCCCCAGCATTTT. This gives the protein CASSLPGSSNQPQHF. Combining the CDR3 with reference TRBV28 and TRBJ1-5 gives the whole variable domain DVKVTQSSRYLVKRTGEKVFLECVQDMDHENMFWYRQDPGLGLRLIYFSYDVKMKEKGDIPEGYSVSREKKERFSLILESASTNQTSMYLCASSLPGSSNQPQHFGDGTRLSIL.

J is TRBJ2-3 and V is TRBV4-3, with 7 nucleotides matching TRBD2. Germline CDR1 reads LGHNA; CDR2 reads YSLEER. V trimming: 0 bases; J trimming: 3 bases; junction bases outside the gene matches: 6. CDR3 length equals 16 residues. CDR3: CASSQDPAGATDTQYF. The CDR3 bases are TGCGCCAGCAGCCAAGATCCGGCGGGAGCTACAGATACGCAGTATTTT.

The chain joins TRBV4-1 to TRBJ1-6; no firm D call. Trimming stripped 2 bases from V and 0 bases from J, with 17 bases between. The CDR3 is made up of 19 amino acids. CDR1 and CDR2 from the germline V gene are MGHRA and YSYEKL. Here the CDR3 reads CASSQLLVPSPSYNSPLHF. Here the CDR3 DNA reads TGCGCCAGCAGCCAATTGTTGGTGCCTTCGCCCTCCTATAATTCACCCCTCCACTTT.

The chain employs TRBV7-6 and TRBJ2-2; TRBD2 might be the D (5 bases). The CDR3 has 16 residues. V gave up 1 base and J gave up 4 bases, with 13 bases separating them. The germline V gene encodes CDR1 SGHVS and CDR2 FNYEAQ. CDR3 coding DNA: TGTGCCAGCAGCTTAGGCCAGTCGGGGAGCACCGGGGAGCTGTTTTTT. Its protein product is CASSLGQSGSTGELFF. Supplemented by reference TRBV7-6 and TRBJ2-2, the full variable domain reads GAGVSQSPRYKVTKRGQDVALRCDPISGHVSLYWYRQALGQGPEFLTYFNYEAQQDKSGLPNDRFSAERPEGSISTLTIQRTEQRDSAMYRCASSLGQSGSTGELFFGEGSRLTVL.

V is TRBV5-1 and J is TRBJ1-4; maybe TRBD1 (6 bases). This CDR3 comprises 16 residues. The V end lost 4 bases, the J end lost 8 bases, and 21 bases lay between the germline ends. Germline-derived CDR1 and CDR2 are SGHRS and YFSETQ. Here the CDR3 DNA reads TGCGCCAGCAGCACGAGACAACAGGGATATCGGGAAAAACTGTTTTTT. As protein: CASSTRQQGYREKLFF.

The CDR3 is CASSPRLTGNQPQHF. The CDR3 region has the DNA TGTGCCAGCAGTCCGCGCCTGACAGGTAATCAGCCCCAGCATTTT. The chain is built from TRBV27 and TRBJ1-5; possible D gene TRBD1, 6 bases. The CDR3 covers 15 residues. CDR1 MNHEY and CDR2 SMNVEV come from the germline V gene (reference sequence). V was cut by 5 bases and J by 4 bases, with 15 bases left in between.

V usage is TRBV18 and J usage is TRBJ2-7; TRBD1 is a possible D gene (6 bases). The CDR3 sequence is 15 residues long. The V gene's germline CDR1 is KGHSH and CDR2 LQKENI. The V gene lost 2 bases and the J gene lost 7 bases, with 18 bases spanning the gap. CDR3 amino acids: CASSPVRQGQGEQYF. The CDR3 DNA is TGTGCCAGCTCACCAGTTAGGCAGGGGCAGGGGGAGCAGTACTTC.

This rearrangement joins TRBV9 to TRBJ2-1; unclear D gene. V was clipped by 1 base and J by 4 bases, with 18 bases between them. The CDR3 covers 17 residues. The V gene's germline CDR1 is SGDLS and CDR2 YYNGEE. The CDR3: CASSVLSVAERYNEQFF. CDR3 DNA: TGTGCCAGCAGCGTACTCTCCGTTGCGGAGAGATACAATGAGCAGTTCTTC.

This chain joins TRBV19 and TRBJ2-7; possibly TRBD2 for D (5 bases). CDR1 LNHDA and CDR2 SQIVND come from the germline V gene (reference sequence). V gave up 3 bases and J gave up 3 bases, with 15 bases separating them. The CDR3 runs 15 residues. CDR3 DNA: TGTGCCAGTAGTATGGGATGGGAGCTTGACTACGAGCAGTACTTC. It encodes CASSMGWELDYEQYF.

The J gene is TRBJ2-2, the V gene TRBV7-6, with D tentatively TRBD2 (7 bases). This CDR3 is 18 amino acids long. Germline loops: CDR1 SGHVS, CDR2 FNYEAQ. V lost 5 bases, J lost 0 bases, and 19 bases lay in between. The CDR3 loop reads CASSPQGLSSTNTGELFF. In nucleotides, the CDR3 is TGTGCCAGCAGCCCACAGGGACTATCTTCAACGAACACCGGGGAGCTGTTTTTT.

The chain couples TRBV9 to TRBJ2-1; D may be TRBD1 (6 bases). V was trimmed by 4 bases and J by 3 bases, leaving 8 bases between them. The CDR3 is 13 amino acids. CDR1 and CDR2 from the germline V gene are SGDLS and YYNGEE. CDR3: CASSPGDYNEQFF. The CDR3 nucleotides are TGTGCCAGCAGCCCAGGGGACTACAATGAGCAGTTCTTC.

CDR3 in amino acids: CSVEEGRRNTGELFF. In DNA form, the CDR3 reads TGCAGCGTTGAAGAGGGGCGCAGGAACACCGGGGAGCTGTTTTTT. The genes are TRBV29-1 and TRBJ2-2; D is possibly TRBD1 (5 bases). The CDR3 sequence is 15 residues long. CDR1 SQVTM and CDR2 ANQGSEA come from the germline V gene. Trimming shortened V by 0 bases and J by 1 base, and 9 bases separated the two germline ends.

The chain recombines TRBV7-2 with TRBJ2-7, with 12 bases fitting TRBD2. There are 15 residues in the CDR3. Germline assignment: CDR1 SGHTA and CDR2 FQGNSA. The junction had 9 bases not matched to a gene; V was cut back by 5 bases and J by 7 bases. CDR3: CASSPRTSGKAEQYF. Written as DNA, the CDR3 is TGTGCCAGCAGCCCTAGGACTAGCGGGAAGGCGGAGCAGTACTTC.

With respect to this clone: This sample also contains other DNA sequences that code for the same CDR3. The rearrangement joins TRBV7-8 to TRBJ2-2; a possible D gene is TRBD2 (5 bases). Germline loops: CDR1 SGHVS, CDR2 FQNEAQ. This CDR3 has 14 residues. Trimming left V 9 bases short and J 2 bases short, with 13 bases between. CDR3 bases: TGTGCCAGTCGGGGTAGGACTAACACCGGGGAGCTGTTTTTT. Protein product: CASRGRTNTGELFF.